This section outlines one T cell receptor (beta chain) sequence together with its context. Original processing notes: How many nucleated cells were present was estimated from reference gene primer amplification. Assay: immunoSEQ multiplex PCR; the TCRdb copy retains only in-frame clones and omits some. V and J calls plus clone size are reproduced from that table; the DNA served to infer D and trimming. The profile covers approximately 280,000 clones, with roughly 90% appearing a single time and approximately 4.6% taken by the ten largest. V was clipped by 5 bases and J by 3 bases, with 20 bases between them. Germline lookup yields CDR1 SGHVS and CDR2 FQNEAQ. This CDR3 is built from 16 residues. These data come from a study of blood T cell repertoires in COVID-19. At the level of the study: Samples of COVID-19 (acute and convalescent) were obtained from the United States, Italy and Spain. T cells, B-cell-depleted T cells, or PBMCs provided the cDNA or gDNA that served as material.

This sequence was found in a man between 40 and 49 years old with acute or convalescent COVID-19. The chain joins TRBV7-8 to TRBJ2-7, with D maybe TRBD1 (6 bases). Sequenced sample: peripheral blood. The CDR3 DNA follows: TGTGCCAGCAGCCCAGGAAGAGACAGGAGAATCTACGAGCAGTACTTC. It yields the protein CASSPGRDRRIYEQYF.